These T cell receptor beta chains were read from a single sample in a study of blood T cells in healthy people across ages. TCRdb re-derived calls from the 5' RACE reads in MiXCR, one entry per CDR3 protein. The repertoire has 550,000 to 650,000 distinct CDR3 sequences, 25% to 35% of them found once; the top ten carry over 3.5%. These data are also associated with another study on T cells of mothers and their children.

Sequenced: blood. The origin of the receptors is a boy under 10 years old in good health. Both conserved end residues are part of each CDR3. A D gene is named only where the DNA matches it firmly. For some rows the clone size is stated as once, few or many, or as a class when expanded; others skip it.

J gene: TRBJ2-5; CDR3 length: 16; clone size: NA; D gene: NA; V gene: TRBV6-2/TRBV6-3; CDR3 DNA: TGTGCCAGCAGGTATAGCCCGGGCAAAGGGCAAGAGACCCAGTACTTC; CDR3 protein: CASRYSPGKGQETQYF
J gene: TRBJ2-3; CDR3 length: 17; clone size: NA; D gene: TRBD2; V gene: TRBV4-2; CDR3 DNA: TGTGCCAGCAAGGAGGGGCGGGGGACCTCTAGCACAGATACGCAGTATTTT; CDR3 protein: CASKEGRGTSSTDTQYF
J gene: TRBJ1-5; CDR3 length: 13; clone size: NA; D gene: NA; V gene: TRBV29-1; CDR3 DNA: TGCAGCGTTCCGGCCGGAGGGGATCAGCCCCAGCATTTT; CDR3 protein: CSVPAGGDQPQHF
J gene: TRBJ2-2; CDR3 length: 16; clone size: NA; D gene: NA; V gene: TRBV10-1; CDR3 DNA: TGCGCCAGCAGTGAGTCGAGAGGGGGATTGTCCGGGGAGCTGTTTTTT; CDR3 protein: CASSESRGGLSGELFF
J gene: TRBJ1-2; CDR3 length: 17; clone size: NA; D gene: NA; V gene: TRBV7-9; CDR3 DNA: TGTGCCAGCAGCTCCGGGGTCGGGTCCCCCGTGGTCTATGGCTACACCTTC; CDR3 protein: CASSSGVGSPVVYGYTF
J gene: TRBJ1-2; CDR3 length: 16; clone size: few; D gene: NA; V gene: TRBV7-9; CDR3 DNA: TGTGCCAGCAGCTTAGGGGACACGGATCGGGGATATGGCTACACCTTC; CDR3 protein: CASSLGDTDRGYGYTF
J gene: TRBJ2-1; CDR3 length: 13; clone size: few; D gene: NA; V gene: TRBV6-5; CDR3 DNA: TGTGCCAGCCGCGGGACAACCTACAATGAGCAGTTCTTC; CDR3 protein: CASRGTTYNEQFF
J gene: TRBJ2-1; CDR3 length: 16; clone size: NA; D gene: TRBD1; V gene: TRBV9; CDR3 DNA: TGTGCCAGCAGCGACTACCCCGGGACAGGGAACAATGAGCAGTTCTTC; CDR3 protein: CASSDYPGTGNNEQFF
J gene: TRBJ2-7; CDR3 length: 14; clone size: NA; D gene: NA; V gene: TRBV6-6; CDR3 DNA: TGTGCCAGCAGTTACTCGAAGACCTCCTACGAGCAGTACTTC; CDR3 protein: CASSYSKTSYEQYF
J gene: TRBJ2-1; CDR3 length: 16; clone size: NA; D gene: TRBD2; V gene: TRBV10-3; CDR3 DNA: TGTGCCATCAGTGAGTCACGGACTAGCTCCTACAATGAGCAGTTCTTC; CDR3 protein: CAISESRTSSYNEQFF
J gene: TRBJ2-3; CDR3 length: 16; clone size: once; D gene: TRBD1; V gene: TRBV7-2; CDR3 DNA: TGTGCCGGCAGCTTAGGACAGGGCTTCCCCACAGATACGCAGTATTTT; CDR3 protein: CAGSLGQGFPTDTQYF
J gene: TRBJ2-3; CDR3 length: 16; clone size: NA; D gene: NA; V gene: TRBV14; CDR3 DNA: TGTGCCAGCAGCCAAGAATCGGACCTCCCCACAGATACGCAGTATTTT; CDR3 protein: CASSQESDLPTDTQYF
J gene: TRBJ2-1; CDR3 length: 13; clone size: NA; D gene: NA; V gene: TRBV19; CDR3 DNA: TGTGCCAGTAGTATTTCACTCAACAATGAGCAGTTCTTC; CDR3 protein: CASSISLNNEQFF
J gene: TRBJ2-5; CDR3 length: 14; clone size: NA; D gene: TRBD1; V gene: TRBV20-1; CDR3 DNA: TGCAGTGCTAGAGGGACAGGGATCCAAGAGACCCAGTACTTC; CDR3 protein: CSARGTGIQETQYF
J gene: TRBJ1-4; CDR3 length: 18; clone size: NA; D gene: TRBD1; V gene: TRBV18; CDR3 DNA: TGTGCCAGCTCACCATCAGACAGGGGGCGCCCAACTAATGAAAAACTGTTTTTT; CDR3 protein: CASSPSDRGRPTNEKLFF
J gene: TRBJ2-5; CDR3 length: 14; clone size: NA; D gene: TRBD2; V gene: TRBV6-1; CDR3 DNA: TGTGCCAGCAGTGTGGCTAGCGGTAGAGAGACCCAGTACTTC; CDR3 protein: CASSVASGRETQYF
J gene: TRBJ2-7; CDR3 length: 15; clone size: many; D gene: NA; V gene: TRBV5-1; CDR3 DNA: TGCGCCAGCAGCTTGGGGGGCAGGGCGTCCTACGAGCAGTACTTC; CDR3 protein: CASSLGGRASYEQYF
J gene: TRBJ1-1; CDR3 length: 14; clone size: NA; D gene: NA; V gene: TRBV3-1; CDR3 DNA: TGTGCCAGCAGCCAAGATTTGTCGCCCTCTGAAGCTTTCTTT; CDR3 protein: CASSQDLSPSEAFF
J gene: TRBJ2-1; CDR3 length: 15; clone size: few; D gene: TRBD2; V gene: TRBV7-2; CDR3 DNA: TGTGCCAGCAGCTCTGCAGCGGGAGTCCCCAATGAGCAGTTCTTC; CDR3 protein: CASSSAAGVPNEQFF
J gene: TRBJ2-4; CDR3 length: 17; clone size: few; D gene: NA; V gene: TRBV6-1; CDR3 DNA: TGTGCCAGCAGTCGATTACGGGAGACGGGGACCAAAAACATTCAGTACTTC; CDR3 protein: CASSRLRETGTKNIQYF
J gene: TRBJ2-5; CDR3 length: 16; clone size: NA; D gene: NA; V gene: TRBV21-1; CDR3 DNA: TGTGCCAGCAGCTTCCCGGGTGTTAGCGGGGAAGAGACCCAGTACTTC; CDR3 protein: CASSFPGVSGEETQYF
J gene: TRBJ1-1; CDR3 length: 14; clone size: NA; D gene: NA; V gene: TRBV20-1; CDR3 DNA: TGCAGTGCTAGAGACCCGGACAGGAACACTGAAGCTTTCTTT; CDR3 protein: CSARDPDRNTEAFF
J gene: TRBJ2-7; CDR3 length: 12; clone size: NA; D gene: NA; V gene: TRBV19; CDR3 DNA: TGTGCCAGTACAGACGGACGGTACGAGCAGTACTTC; CDR3 protein: CASTDGRYEQYF
J gene: TRBJ2-6; CDR3 length: 15; clone size: few; D gene: NA; V gene: TRBV15; CDR3 DNA: TGTGCCACCAGCAGAAGTACCTCTGGGGCCAACGTCCTGACTTTC; CDR3 protein: CATSRSTSGANVLTF
J gene: TRBJ2-7; CDR3 length: 14; clone size: NA; D gene: TRBD1; V gene: TRBV5-1; CDR3 DNA: TGCGCCAGCAGCTCGTGGGACAGAGTACACGAGCAGTACTTC; CDR3 protein: CASSSWDRVHEQYF
J gene: TRBJ2-3; CDR3 length: 14; clone size: few; D gene: TRBD1; V gene: TRBV7-3; CDR3 DNA: TGTGCCAGCAGCTCGTCGACAGGGGAAGATACGCAGTATTTT; CDR3 protein: CASSSSTGEDTQYF
J gene: TRBJ1-6; CDR3 length: 15; clone size: NA; D gene: TRBD1; V gene: TRBV7-2; CDR3 DNA: TGTGCCAGCAGCACTCGGACAGGCGATAATTCACCCCTCCACTTT; CDR3 protein: CASSTRTGDNSPLHF
J gene: TRBJ2-7; CDR3 length: 15; clone size: few; D gene: TRBD2; V gene: TRBV6-2/TRBV6-3; CDR3 DNA: TGTGCCAGCAGCCAAGAGCGGGGGTTCCGCTACGAGCAGTACTTC; CDR3 protein: CASSQERGFRYEQYF
J gene: TRBJ2-7; CDR3 length: 17; clone size: NA; D gene: TRBD2; V gene: TRBV25-1; CDR3 DNA: TGTGCCAGCAGTGAACCAGAGGGACTAGCGGGAGGCTACGAGCAGTACTTC; CDR3 protein: CASSEPEGLAGGYEQYF
J gene: TRBJ2-1; CDR3 length: 16; clone size: NA; D gene: TRBD1; V gene: TRBV6-2/TRBV6-3; CDR3 DNA: TGTGCCAGCAGTTACTCGACCCTTGGACAGGGGAATGAGCAGTTCTTC; CDR3 protein: CASSYSTLGQGNEQFF
J gene: TRBJ2-5; CDR3 length: 15; clone size: few; D gene: NA; V gene: TRBV14; CDR3 DNA: TGTGCCAGCAGCCAAGGCCGTTTACACCAAGAGACCCAGTACTTC; CDR3 protein: CASSQGRLHQETQYF
J gene: TRBJ2-3; CDR3 length: 14; clone size: NA; D gene: NA; V gene: TRBV29-1; CDR3 DNA: TGCAGCGTATTGGGCCCAGGGGGCACAGATACGCAGTATTTT; CDR3 protein: CSVLGPGGTDTQYF
J gene: TRBJ2-1; CDR3 length: 14; clone size: few; D gene: NA; V gene: TRBV5-1; CDR3 DNA: TGCGCCAGCAGGTTGGACCCCGCGTACAATGAGCAGTTCTTC; CDR3 protein: CASRLDPAYNEQFF
J gene: TRBJ1-5; CDR3 length: 14; clone size: few; D gene: NA; V gene: TRBV30; CDR3 DNA: TGTGCCTGGAGTGGCCAAGGGAGCAATCAGCCCCAGCATTTT; CDR3 protein: CAWSGQGSNQPQHF
J gene: TRBJ2-5; CDR3 length: 13; clone size: NA; D gene: TRBD1; V gene: TRBV20-1; CDR3 DNA: TGCAGTGCTAGAAAGGGGGCGGGAGAGACCCAGTACTTC; CDR3 protein: CSARKGAGETQYF
J gene: TRBJ2-7; CDR3 length: 14; clone size: NA; D gene: NA; V gene: TRBV28; CDR3 DNA: TGTGCCAGCACCAGAGCGGTCAGGGAAGCATGGCAGTACTTC; CDR3 protein: CASTRAVREAWQYF
J gene: TRBJ2-7; CDR3 length: 14; clone size: NA; D gene: NA; V gene: TRBV18; CDR3 DNA: TGTGCCAGCTCACCAGTCCACGTAGCCTACGAGCAGTACTTC; CDR3 protein: CASSPVHVAYEQYF
J gene: TRBJ2-5; CDR3 length: 16; clone size: few; D gene: TRBD1; V gene: TRBV9; CDR3 DNA: TGTGCCAGCAGCGTCAGCGTCGACAGGGGACAAGAGACCCAGTACTTC; CDR3 protein: CASSVSVDRGQETQYF
J gene: TRBJ2-1; CDR3 length: 13; clone size: NA; D gene: TRBD1; V gene: TRBV10-2; CDR3 DNA: TGCGCCACCCTCCGGGACAGGGCTATGGGGCAGTTCTTC; CDR3 protein: CATLRDRAMGQFF
J gene: TRBJ1-4; CDR3 length: 14; clone size: NA; D gene: NA; V gene: TRBV5-1; CDR3 DNA: TGCGCCAGCTCCGCCTTTCCGGAGAATGAAAAACTGTTTTTT; CDR3 protein: CASSAFPENEKLFF
J gene: TRBJ2-5; CDR3 length: 15; clone size: few; D gene: TRBD2; V gene: TRBV4-1; CDR3 DNA: TGCGCCAGCAGCCAAGATCTGGGAGGGCAAGAGACCCAGTACTTC; CDR3 protein: CASSQDLGGQETQYF